This T cell receptor beta chain was sequenced in a study of blood T cell repertoires in COVID-19. Study summary: The origin of the acute and convalescent COVID-19 samples was the United States, Italy and Spain.

This CDR3 is 15 amino acids long. J lost 4 bases, V lost 3 bases, and 3 bases had no gene match. CDR1 is KGHSH and CDR2 is LQKENI in the germline V gene. Under the authors' procedure: Nucleated cell number was recorded as an estimate derived from reference gene primer amplification. The method was immunoSEQ multiplex PCR; TCRdb's version includes in-frame clones alone and lacks a portion of them. V and J calls and clone size are those listed in that table; D and trimming were worked out from the DNA. The repertoire holds about 43,000 clones, with 70% to 90% as singletons. The receptor was isolated from a human donor in a cohort sampled during active COVID-19. The sequenced sample was peripheral blood. The chain has TRBV18 and TRBJ2-2, with TRBD1 matching 9 bases. The CDR3 sequence: CASSPGTGITGELFF. The CDR3 nucleotides read TGTGCCAGCTCACCCGGGACAGGGATCACCGGGGAGCTGTTTTTT.